This TCR beta chain was identified during a study of blood T cell repertoires in COVID-19. Overall study context: Samples of COVID-19 (acute and convalescent) were obtained from the United States, Italy and Spain. Sources were T cells, B-cell-depleted T cells, or PBMCs; the material itself was cDNA or gDNA.

There are a few counts of this clone. CDR3 length equals 14 residues. Germline CDR1 and CDR2: MGHDK and SYGVNS. Trimming cost V 5 bases and J 4 bases, with 14 bases left between them. As handled by the study authors: Reference gene primer amplification gave estimated nucleated cell counts. TCRdb's table, derived via immunoSEQ multiplex PCR, lists solely in-frame clones and lacks some. Clonal size and the V and J genes are those of that table, whereas D and trimming came from the DNA. The sample has roughly 80,000 clones; approximately 78% are singletons. This sequence was found in a human donor in a cohort sampled during active COVID-19. The sample was peripheral blood. The chain carries TRBV25-1 and TRBJ1-1, with a tentative D call TRBD1 (5 bases). CDR3 DNA: TGTGCCAGCAGTCCCCATGGAGGGGTCACTGAAGCTTTCTTT. As protein: CASSPHGGVTEAFF.